This T cell receptor (beta chain) was recovered during a study of immune evolution from preneoplasia to lung adenocarcinoma. Profiled with immunoSEQ multiplex PCR; TCRdb holds only in-frame clones, not every one. The sample consists of around 2,000 clones, about three quarters of them appearing once. With respect to this clone: Its antigen is undetermined.

Patients had resection in Japan or China between the mid-2010s and the late 2010s. The CDR3 totals 14 residues. Trimming at V came to 5 bases and at J to 5 bases, leaving 7 bases not matched to a gene. Germline V gene data show CDR1 as KGHSH and CDR2 as LQKENI. Study-wide results and limits: Normal lung had the highest top T cell clone frequencies. Later-stage lesions appeared to have more T cells, more diversity, less clonality.

The rearrangement links TRBV18 to TRBJ2-7, with 9 bases aligning to TRBD1. Sequences were obtained from FFPE adjacent normal lung tissue. The sequence was obtained from a person aged 55-80 years with lung adenocarcinoma. The CDR3 DNA sequence: TGTGCCAGCTCATTGGGACAGGGTCACAACGAGCAGTACTTC. Translated: CASSLGQGHNEQYF. The entire variable domain, with the rest obtained from reference TRBV18 and TRBJ2-7, is as follows: NAGVMQNPRHLVRRRGQEARLRCSPMKGHSHVYWYRQLPEEGLKFMVYLQKENIIDESGMPKERFSAEFPKEGPSILRIQQVVRGDSAAYFCASSLGQGHNEQYFGPGTRLTVT.